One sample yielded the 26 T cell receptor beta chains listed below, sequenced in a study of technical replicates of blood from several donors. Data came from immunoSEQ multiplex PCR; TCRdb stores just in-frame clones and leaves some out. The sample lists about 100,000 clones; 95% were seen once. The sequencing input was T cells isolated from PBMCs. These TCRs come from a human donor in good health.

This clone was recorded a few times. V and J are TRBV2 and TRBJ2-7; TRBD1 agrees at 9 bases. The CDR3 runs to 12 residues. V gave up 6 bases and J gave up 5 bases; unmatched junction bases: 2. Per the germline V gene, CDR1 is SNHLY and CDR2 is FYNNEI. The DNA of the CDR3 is TGTGCCAGCAGGAGGACAGGGGACGAGCAGTACTTC. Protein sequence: CASRRTGDEQYF. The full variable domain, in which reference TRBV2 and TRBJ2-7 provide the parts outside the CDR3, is EPEVTQTPSHQVTQMGQEVILRCVPISNHLYFYWYRQILGQKVEFLVSFYNNEISEKSEIFDDQFSVERPDGSNFTLKIRSTKLEDSAMYFCASRRTGDEQYFGPGTRLTVT.

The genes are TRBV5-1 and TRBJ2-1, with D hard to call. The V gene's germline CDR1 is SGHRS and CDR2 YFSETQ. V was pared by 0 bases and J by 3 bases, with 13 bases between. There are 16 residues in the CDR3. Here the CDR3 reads CASSLAPHGGYNEQFF. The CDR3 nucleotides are TGCGCCAGCAGCTTGGCCCCCCACGGTGGCTACAATGAGCAGTTCTTC.

CDR3 sequence (DNA): TGTGCCAGCGGGGACTTCGCCTACGAGCAGTACTTC. Residues: CASGDFAYEQYF. The rearrangement links TRBV27 to TRBJ2-7; tentative D call: TRBD2 (6 bases). Germline CDR1 and CDR2: MNHEY and SMNVEV (reference sequence). This CDR3 comprises 12 residues. Trimming removed 8 bases at V and 2 bases at J, with 10 bases between.

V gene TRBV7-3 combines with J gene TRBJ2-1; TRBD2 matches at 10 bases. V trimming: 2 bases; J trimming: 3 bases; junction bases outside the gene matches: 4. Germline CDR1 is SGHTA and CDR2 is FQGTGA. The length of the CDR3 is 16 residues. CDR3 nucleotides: TGTGCCAGCAGCTTATCGTTAGCGGGGGGCTACAATGAGCAGTTCTTC. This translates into CASSLSLAGGYNEQFF.

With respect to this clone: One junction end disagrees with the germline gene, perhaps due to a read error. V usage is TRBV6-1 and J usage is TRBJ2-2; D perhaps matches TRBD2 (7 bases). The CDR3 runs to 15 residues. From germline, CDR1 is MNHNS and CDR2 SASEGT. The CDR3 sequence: CASSEYREGTGELFF. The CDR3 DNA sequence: TGTGCCAGCAGTGAATACAGGGAGGGCACCGGAGAGCTGTTTTTT.

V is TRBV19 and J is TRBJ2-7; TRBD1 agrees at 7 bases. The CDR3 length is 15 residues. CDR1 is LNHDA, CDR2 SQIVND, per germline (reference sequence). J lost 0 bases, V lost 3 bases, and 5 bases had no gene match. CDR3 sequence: CASSIEGADSYEQYF. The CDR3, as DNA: TGTGCCAGTAGTATCGAGGGGGCCGACTCCTACGAGCAGTACTTC.

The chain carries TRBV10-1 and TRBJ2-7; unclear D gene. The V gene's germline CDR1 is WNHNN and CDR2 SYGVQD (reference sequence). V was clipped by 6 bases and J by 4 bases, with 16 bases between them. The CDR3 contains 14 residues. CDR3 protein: CASSASRNVYEQYF. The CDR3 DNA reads TGCGCCAGCAGCGCATCTAGGAATGTGTACGAGCAGTACTTC.

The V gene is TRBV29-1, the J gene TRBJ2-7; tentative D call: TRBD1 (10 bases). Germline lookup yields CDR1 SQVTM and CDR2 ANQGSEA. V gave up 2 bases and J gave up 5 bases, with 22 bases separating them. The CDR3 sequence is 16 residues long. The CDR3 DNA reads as TGCAGCGTTGAACTTGCGGGGGGGACAGGGGAGGACGAGCAGTACTTC. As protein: CSVELAGGTGEDEQYF.

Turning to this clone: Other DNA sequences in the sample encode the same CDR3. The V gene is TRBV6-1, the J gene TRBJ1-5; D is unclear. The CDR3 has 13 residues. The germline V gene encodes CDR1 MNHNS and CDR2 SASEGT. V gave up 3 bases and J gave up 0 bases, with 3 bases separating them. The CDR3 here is CASSDSSNQPQHF. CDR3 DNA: TGTGCCAGCAGTGACAGTAGCAATCAGCCCCAGCATTTT.

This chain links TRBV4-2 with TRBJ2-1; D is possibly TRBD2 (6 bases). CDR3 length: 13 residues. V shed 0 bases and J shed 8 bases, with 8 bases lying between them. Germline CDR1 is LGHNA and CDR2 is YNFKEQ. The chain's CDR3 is CASSQDWEDEQFF. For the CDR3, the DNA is TGTGCCAGCAGCCAAGATTGGGAGGATGAGCAGTTCTTC.

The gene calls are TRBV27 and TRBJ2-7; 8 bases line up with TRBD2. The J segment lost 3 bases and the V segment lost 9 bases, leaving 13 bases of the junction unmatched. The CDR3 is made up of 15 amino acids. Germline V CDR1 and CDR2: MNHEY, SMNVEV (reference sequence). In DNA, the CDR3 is TGTGCCAGTTCCCGGGAGGGGGGGATTCGCTACGAGCAGTACTTC. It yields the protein CASSREGGIRYEQYF.

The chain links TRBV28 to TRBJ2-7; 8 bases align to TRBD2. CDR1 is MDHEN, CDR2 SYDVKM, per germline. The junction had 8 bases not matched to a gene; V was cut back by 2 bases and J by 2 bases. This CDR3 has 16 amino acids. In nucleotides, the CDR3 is TGTGCCAGCAGTTTAGGGTCCCTAGCGGGCACCTACGAGCAGTACTTC. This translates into CASSLGSLAGTYEQYF.

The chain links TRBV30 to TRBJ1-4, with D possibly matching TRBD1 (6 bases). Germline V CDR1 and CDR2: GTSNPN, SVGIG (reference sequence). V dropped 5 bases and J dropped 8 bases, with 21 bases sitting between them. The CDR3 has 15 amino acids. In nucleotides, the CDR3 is TGTGCCTGGGGACGGACAGTTGTGGTATACGAAAAACTGTTTTTT. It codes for CAWGRTVVVYEKLFF.

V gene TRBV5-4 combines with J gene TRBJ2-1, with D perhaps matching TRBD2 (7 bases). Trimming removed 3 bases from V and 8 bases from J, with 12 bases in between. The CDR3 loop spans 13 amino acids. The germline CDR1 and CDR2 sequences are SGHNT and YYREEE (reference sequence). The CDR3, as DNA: TGTGCCAGCAGCTCGGGGGGCCGGGATGAGCAGTTCTTC. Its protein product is CASSSGGRDEQFF.

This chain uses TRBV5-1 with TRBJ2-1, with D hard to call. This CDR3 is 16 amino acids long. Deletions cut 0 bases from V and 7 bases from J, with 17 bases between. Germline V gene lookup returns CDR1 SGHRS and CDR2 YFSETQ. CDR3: CASSLGGGAPLNEQFF. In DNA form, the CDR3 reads TGCGCCAGCAGCTTGGGAGGCGGAGCCCCCCTGAATGAGCAGTTCTTC.

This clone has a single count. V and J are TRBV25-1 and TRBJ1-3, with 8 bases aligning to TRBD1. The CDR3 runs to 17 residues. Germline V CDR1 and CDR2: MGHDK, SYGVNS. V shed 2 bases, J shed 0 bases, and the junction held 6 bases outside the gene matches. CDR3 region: CASSERPDRDSGNTIYF. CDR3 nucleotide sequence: TGTGCCAGCAGTGAACGTCCGGACAGGGACTCTGGAAACACCATATATTTT.

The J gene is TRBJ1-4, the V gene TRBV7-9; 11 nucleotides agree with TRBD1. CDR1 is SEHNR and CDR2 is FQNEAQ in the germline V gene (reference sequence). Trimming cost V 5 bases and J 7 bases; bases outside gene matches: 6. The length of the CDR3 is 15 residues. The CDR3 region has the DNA TGTGCCAGCAGCCTAAGGACAGGGGGCGGTGAAAAACTGTTTTTT. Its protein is CASSLRTGGGEKLFF.

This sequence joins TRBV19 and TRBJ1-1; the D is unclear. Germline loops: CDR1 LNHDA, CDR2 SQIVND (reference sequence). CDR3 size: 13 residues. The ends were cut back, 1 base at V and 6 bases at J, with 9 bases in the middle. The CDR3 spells CASSIAASAEAFF. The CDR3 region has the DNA TGTGCCAGTAGTATAGCAGCGTCGGCTGAAGCTTTCTTT.

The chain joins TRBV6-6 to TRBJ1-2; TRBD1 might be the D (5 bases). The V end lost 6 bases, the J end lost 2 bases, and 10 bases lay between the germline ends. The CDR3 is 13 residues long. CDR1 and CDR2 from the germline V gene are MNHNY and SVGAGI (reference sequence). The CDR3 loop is CASSLGENYGYTF. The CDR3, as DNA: TGTGCCAGCAGCCTAGGGGAAAACTATGGCTACACCTTC.

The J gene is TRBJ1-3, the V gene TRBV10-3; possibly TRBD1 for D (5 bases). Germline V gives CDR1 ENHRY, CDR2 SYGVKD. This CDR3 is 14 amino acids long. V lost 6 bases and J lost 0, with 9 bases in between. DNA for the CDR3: TGTGCCATCAGGTTGGGGGGCTCTGGAAACACCATATATTTT. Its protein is CAIRLGGSGNTIYF.

CDR3 region: CASRPGQGVSHEQYF. CDR3 DNA sequence: TGCGCCAGCAGACCCGGACAGGGTGTTTCCCACGAGCAGTACTTC. This sequence joins TRBV4-1 and TRBJ2-7; 8 bases are a match to TRBD1. Germline V gene data show CDR1 as MGHRA and CDR2 as YSYEKL. The ends lost 6 bases at V and 5 bases at J; junction bases unmatched: 12. The CDR3 spans 15 residues.

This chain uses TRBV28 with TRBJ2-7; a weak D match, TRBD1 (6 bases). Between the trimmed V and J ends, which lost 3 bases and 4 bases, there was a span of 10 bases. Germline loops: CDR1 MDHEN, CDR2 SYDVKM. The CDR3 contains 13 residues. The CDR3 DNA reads TGTGCCAGCAGTTTGGGGACACAGTACGAGCAGTACTTC. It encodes CASSLGTQYEQYF.

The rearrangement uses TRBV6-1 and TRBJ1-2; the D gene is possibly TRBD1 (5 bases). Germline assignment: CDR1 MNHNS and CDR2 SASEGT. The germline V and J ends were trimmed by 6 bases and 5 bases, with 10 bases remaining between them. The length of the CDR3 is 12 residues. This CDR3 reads CASRSAGYGYTF. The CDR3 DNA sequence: TGTGCCAGCAGATCTGCAGGGTATGGCTACACCTTC.

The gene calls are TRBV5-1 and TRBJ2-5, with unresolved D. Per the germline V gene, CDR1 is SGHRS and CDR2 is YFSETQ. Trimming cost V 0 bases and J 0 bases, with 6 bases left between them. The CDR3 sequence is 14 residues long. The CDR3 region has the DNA TGCGCCAGCAGCTTGGTGGTAGACCAAGAGACCCAGTACTTC. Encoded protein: CASSLVVDQETQYF.

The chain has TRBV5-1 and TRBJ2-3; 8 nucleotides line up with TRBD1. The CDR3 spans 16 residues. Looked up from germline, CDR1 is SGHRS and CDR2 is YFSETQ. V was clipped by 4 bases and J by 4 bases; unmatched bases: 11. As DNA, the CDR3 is TGCGCCAGCAGCAACGACAGGGGAGTTGGTGCAGATACGCAGTATTTT. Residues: CASSNDRGVGADTQYF.

The CDR3, as DNA: TGTGCCAGCAGTAGCCAGACAGGGACTCGCAATCAGCCCCAGCATTTT. It translates to CASSSQTGTRNQPQHF. The chain joins TRBV2 to TRBJ1-5; TRBD1 matches 7 bases. V shed 5 bases and J 2 bases; nucleotides not matched to a gene: 9. CDR3 length equals 16 residues. Germline-derived CDR1 and CDR2 are SNHLY and FYNNEI.